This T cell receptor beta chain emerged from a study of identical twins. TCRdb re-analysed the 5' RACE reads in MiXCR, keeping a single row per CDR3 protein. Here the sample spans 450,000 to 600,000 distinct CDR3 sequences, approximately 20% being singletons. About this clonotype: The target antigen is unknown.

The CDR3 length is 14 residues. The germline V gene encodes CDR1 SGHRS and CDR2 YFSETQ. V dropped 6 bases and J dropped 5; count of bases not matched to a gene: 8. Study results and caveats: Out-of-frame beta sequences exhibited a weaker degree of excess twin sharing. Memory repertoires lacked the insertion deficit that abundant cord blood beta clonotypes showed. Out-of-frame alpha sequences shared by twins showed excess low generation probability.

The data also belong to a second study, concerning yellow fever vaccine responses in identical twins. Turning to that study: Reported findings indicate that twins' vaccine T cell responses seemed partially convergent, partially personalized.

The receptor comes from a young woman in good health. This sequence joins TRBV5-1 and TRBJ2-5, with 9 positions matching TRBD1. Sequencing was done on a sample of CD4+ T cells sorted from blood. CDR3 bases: TGCGCCAGCAATTACGACAGGGGGTCGGAGACCCAGTACTTC. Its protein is CASNYDRGSETQYF.